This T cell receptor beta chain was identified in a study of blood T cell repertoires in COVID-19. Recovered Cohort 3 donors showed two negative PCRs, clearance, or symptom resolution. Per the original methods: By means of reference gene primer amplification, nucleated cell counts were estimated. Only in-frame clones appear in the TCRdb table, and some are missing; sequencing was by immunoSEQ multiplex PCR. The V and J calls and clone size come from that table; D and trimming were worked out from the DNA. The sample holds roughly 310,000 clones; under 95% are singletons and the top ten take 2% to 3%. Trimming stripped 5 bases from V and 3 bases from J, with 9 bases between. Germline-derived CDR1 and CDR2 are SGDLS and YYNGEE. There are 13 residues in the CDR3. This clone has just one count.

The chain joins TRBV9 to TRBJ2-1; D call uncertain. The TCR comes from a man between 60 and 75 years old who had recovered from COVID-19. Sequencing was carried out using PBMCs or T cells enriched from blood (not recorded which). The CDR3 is CASSVSVYNEQFF. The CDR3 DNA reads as TGTGCCAGCAGTGTGTCGGTCTACAATGAGCAGTTCTTC.